One and the same sample provided the 15 T cell receptor beta chains below, sequenced in a study of T cells in Graves' hyperthyroidism and ophthalmopathy (dated by TCRdb to about 2019). Receptor amplification or capture employed multiplex PCR. Reads for this sample came from an Illumina HiSeq 2000. The TCR beta CDR3 regions were amplified from RNA transcripts. For the first round of RT-PCR on the TCR CDR3, the HTBI primer set was used together with the Qiagen OneStep RT-PCR kit. TCRdb redid the processing of the public reads, applying fastp at Q25 and MiXCR, and retained in-frame beta chains. Records with the same CDR3 protein are collapsed into one entry carrying the most frequent genes and DNA. A total of 500,000 to 750,000 distinct CDR3 sequences appear in this sample, more than 13% of them only once. 7% to 9% of the sample lies in the top ten. Sequenced: blood. These receptors all come from a woman in her late teens or twenties with Graves' ophthalmopathy.

The rearrangement links TRBV4-1 to TRBJ2-5, with 7 bases lining up with TRBD1. J gave up 1 base and V 4 bases, and 6 bases lay outside the gene matches. The CDR3 contains 15 residues. In germline, CDR1 is MGHRA, CDR2 YSYEKL. CDR3 sequence (DNA): TGCGCCAGCAGCCCAACAGGGGTCTCCCAAGAGACCCAGTACTTC. Amino acids: CASSPTGVSQETQYF.

The table lists this clonotype with many counts. The chain employs TRBV6-1 and TRBJ1-2; possibly TRBD1 for D (6 bases). The CDR3 length is 14 residues. Trimming left V 8 bases short and J 6 bases short, with 19 bases between. The germline V gene has CDR1 MNHNS and CDR2 SASEGT. The CDR3 protein is CASGGEGRVDGYTF. In nucleotides, the CDR3 is TGTGCCAGCGGGGGCGAAGGGAGGGTGGATGGCTACACCTTC.

This clonotype was recorded at least ten times. The chain joins TRBV6-1 to TRBJ2-1, with unresolved D. Trimming removed 0 bases from V and 8 bases from J, with 17 bases in between. CDR1 and CDR2 (germline): MNHNS, SASEGT. This CDR3 is 16 amino acids long. CDR3 DNA: TGTGCCAGCAGTGAAGCGGGGTTAGGCCTGGACGATGAGCAGTTCTTC. It codes for CASSEAGLGLDDEQFF.

This clonotype showed up many times. The rearrangement uses TRBV9 and TRBJ2-5, with 13 bases aligning to TRBD2. Per germline, CDR1 SGDLS and CDR2 YYNGEE. This CDR3 contains 16 residues. V was pared by 3 bases and J by 1 base, with 3 bases of the junction left unmatched. CDR3 loop: CASSAGTSGVQETQYF. The CDR3 bases are TGTGCCAGCAGCGCTGGGACTAGCGGGGTCCAAGAGACCCAGTACTTC. Drawing the rest from reference TRBV9 and TRBJ2-5, the complete variable domain is DSGVTQTPKHLITATGQRVTLRCSPRSGDLSVYWYQQSLDQGLQFLIQYYNGEERAKGNILERFSAQQFPDLHSELNLSSLELGDSALYFCASSAGTSGVQETQYFGPGTRLLVL.

The J gene is TRBJ2-1, the V gene TRBV6-5; tentative D call: TRBD2 (5 bases). This CDR3 contains 15 residues. V was pared by 2 bases and J by 7 bases, with 15 bases between. The germline V gene encodes CDR1 MNHEY and CDR2 SVGAGI. As DNA, the CDR3 is TGTGCCAGCAGTTACCGACCAGAGGGAAGGAATGAGCAGTTCTTC. Translated, it gives CASSYRPEGRNEQFF.

This clonotype has at least ten counts. The V and J genes are TRBV28 and TRBJ2-1; TRBD2 matches 12 bases. CDR1 is MDHEN and CDR2 is SYDVKM in the germline V gene. The CDR3 extends over 16 amino acids. V was pared by 6 bases and J by 6 bases, with 9 bases of the junction left unmatched. This chain's CDR3 is CASRPASGRAANEQFF. For the CDR3, the DNA is TGTGCCAGCAGACCTGCTAGCGGGAGGGCCGCCAATGAGCAGTTCTTC.

V is TRBV19 and J is TRBJ1-2; D remains ambiguous. The CDR3 contains 13 residues. Trimming cost V 1 base and J 2 bases, with 5 bases left between them. Per germline, CDR1 LNHDA and CDR2 SQIVND (reference sequence). The CDR3 sequence: CASSIGGNYGYTF. The DNA for the CDR3 is TGTGCCAGTAGTATAGGAGGGAACTATGGCTACACCTTC.

This clonotype was seen many times. This rearrangement joins TRBV6-1 to TRBJ2-7, with no clear D. CDR1 and CDR2 from the germline V gene are MNHNS and SASEGT. CDR3 length equals 13 residues. Trimming took off 7 bases at V and 4 bases at J, with 14 bases between the two ends. CDR3 residues: CASTPNRAYEQYF. CDR3 nucleotides: TGTGCCAGCACCCCGAATCGGGCTTACGAGCAGTACTTC.

This clonotype was observed many times. V usage is TRBV9 and J usage is TRBJ2-7; TRBD1 matches at 9 bases. From germline, CDR1 is SGDLS and CDR2 YYNGEE. The J segment lost 2 bases and the V segment lost 4 bases, leaving 10 bases of the junction unmatched. The CDR3 contains 16 residues. The CDR3 region has the DNA TGTGCCAGCAGCCCCTCCGGGACAGGGTTTCCCTACGAGCAGTACTTC. It codes for CASSPSGTGFPYEQYF. The variable domain in full, with the rest retrieved from reference TRBV9 and TRBJ2-7, is DSGVTQTPKHLITATGQRVTLRCSPRSGDLSVYWYQQSLDQGLQFLIQYYNGEERAKGNILERFSAQQFPDLHSELNLSSLELGDSALYFCASSPSGTGFPYEQYFGPGTRLTVT.

The V gene is TRBV6-5, the J gene TRBJ1-2; 8 nucleotides line up with TRBD1. Germline-derived CDR1 and CDR2 are MNHEY and SVGAGI. The CDR3 is 15 amino acids. Trimming removed 2 bases from V and 6 bases from J; junction bases left unmatched: 8. The CDR3 loop is CASSYNRDRLDGYTF. In nucleotides, the CDR3 is TGTGCCAGCAGTTACAACAGGGACAGGTTAGATGGCTACACCTTC.

This clonotype was observed at least ten times. This chain uses TRBV7-2 with TRBJ1-2; 10 bases align to TRBD1. With 2 bases clipped from V and 4 bases from J, the junction kept 13 bases outside the gene matches. CDR3 length equals 18 residues. Germline loops: CDR1 SGHTA, CDR2 FQGNSA. The CDR3 is CASSLSPPGTGVGYGYTF. CDR3 in DNA: TGTGCCAGCAGCTTATCCCCACCCGGGACAGGGGTCGGCTATGGCTACACCTTC.

This clonotype has a handful of counts. The chain links TRBV13 to TRBJ1-3; D is unresolved. The CDR3 covers 15 residues. Germline assignment: CDR1 PRHDT and CDR2 FYEKMQ (reference sequence). V dropped 0 bases and J dropped 0 bases, with 6 bases sitting between them. CDR3 sequence (DNA): TGTGCCAGCAGCTTAGGACTGCACTCTGGAAACACCATATATTTT. It specifies CASSLGLHSGNTIYF. The whole variable domain, filled in from reference TRBV13 and TRBJ1-3, reads AAGVIQSPRHLIKEKRETATLKCYPIPRHDTVYWYQQGPGQDPQFLISFYEKMQSDKGSIPDRFSAQQFSDYHSELNMSSLELGDSALYFCASSLGLHSGNTIYFGEGSWLTVV.

This clonotype was counted ten times or more. The genes are TRBV20-1 and TRBJ2-1; 7 bases map to TRBD2. Trimming cost V 3 bases and J 0 bases; bases outside gene matches: 2. The germline gives CDR1 DFQATT, CDR2 SNEGSKA (reference sequence). This CDR3 region has 14 residues. The CDR3 region has the DNA TGCAGTGCTAGGCGGGAGAGCTCCTACAATGAGCAGTTCTTC. It specifies CSARRESSYNEQFF.

This clonotype was detected ten times or more. The genes are TRBV20-1 and TRBJ2-7; TRBD2 is a possible D gene (5 bases). Trimming took 6 bases from V and 0 from J, leaving 12 bases between them. This CDR3 has 13 amino acids. CDR1 is DFQATT, CDR2 SNEGSKA, per germline (reference sequence). This chain's CDR3 is CSAGSDFSYEQYF. The DNA for the CDR3 is TGCAGTGCCGGCTCGGACTTCTCCTACGAGCAGTACTTC.

This clonotype was recorded many times. The rearrangement uses TRBV7-2 and TRBJ2-2; TRBD2 agrees at 10 bases. This CDR3 comprises 15 residues. V shed 5 bases and J 11 bases; nucleotides not matched to a gene: 11. Per the germline V gene, CDR1 is SGHTA and CDR2 is FQGNSA. In DNA, the CDR3 is TGTGCCAGCAGCCCCGGACTAGCGGAGTTCGATGAGCTGTTTTTT. Its protein product is CASSPGLAEFDELFF.